This T cell receptor beta chain appears in the sequencing data of a study of neurological immune-mediated disorders. Trimming stripped 4 bases from V and 0 bases from J, with 9 bases between. CDR3 length equals 15 residues. Germline loops: CDR1 KGHDR, CDR2 SFDVKD. This clonotype occurred many times. Its antigen is as yet unknown. TCRdb analysed the 5' RACE reads with MiXCR anew, one entry per CDR3 protein. The repertoire includes about 59,000 distinct CDR3 sequences, roughly 3.5% of them detected once, and around 3.3% sits in the top ten. Findings of the study overall: No expanded-clone CDR3 amino acid sequence recurred across subjects, suggesting private TCR-beta repertoires. The multiple sclerosis repertoire cluster lacked an association with any feature, whether clinical or MRI.

The J gene is TRBJ2-1, the V gene TRBV24-1; D is ambiguous. This TCR was sampled from a woman aged 30 to 39 with multiple sclerosis. Material: PBMCs. The CDR3 region has the DNA TGTGCCACCAGTGAGGCAGGTAGCTCCTACAATGAGCAGTTCTTC. Translation: CATSEAGSSYNEQFF.